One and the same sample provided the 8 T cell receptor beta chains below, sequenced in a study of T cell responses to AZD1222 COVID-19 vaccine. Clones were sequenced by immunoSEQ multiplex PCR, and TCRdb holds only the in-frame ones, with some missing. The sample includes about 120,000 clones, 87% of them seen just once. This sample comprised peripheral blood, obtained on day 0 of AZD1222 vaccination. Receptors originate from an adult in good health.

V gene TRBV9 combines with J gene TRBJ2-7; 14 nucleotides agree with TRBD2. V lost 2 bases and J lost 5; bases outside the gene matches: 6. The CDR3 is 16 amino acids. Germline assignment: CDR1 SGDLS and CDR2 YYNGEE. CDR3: CASSVGTSGSYHEQYF. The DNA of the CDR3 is TGTGCCAGCAGCGTCGGGACTAGCGGGAGTTACCACGAGCAGTACTTC.

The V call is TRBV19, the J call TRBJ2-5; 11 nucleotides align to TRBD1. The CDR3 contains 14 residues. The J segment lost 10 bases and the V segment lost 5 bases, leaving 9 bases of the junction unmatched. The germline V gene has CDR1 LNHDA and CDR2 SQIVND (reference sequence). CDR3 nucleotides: TGTGCCAGTAGTCCTCGGACAGGGGGCGCGATCCAGTACTTC. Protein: CASSPRTGGAIQYF.

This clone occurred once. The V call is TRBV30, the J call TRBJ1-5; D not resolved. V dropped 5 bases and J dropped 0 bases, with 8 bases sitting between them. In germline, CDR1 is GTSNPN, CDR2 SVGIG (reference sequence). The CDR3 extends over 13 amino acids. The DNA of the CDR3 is TGTGCCTGGCAGCTTAATAGCAATCAGCCCCAGCATTTT. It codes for CAWQLNSNQPQHF.

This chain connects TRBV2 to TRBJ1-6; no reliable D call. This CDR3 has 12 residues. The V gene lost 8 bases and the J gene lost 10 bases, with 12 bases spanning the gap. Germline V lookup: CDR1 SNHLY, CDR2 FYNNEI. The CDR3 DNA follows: TGTGCCAGCGGGTCAGTAGGGTCACCCCTCCACTTT. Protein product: CASGSVGSPLHF.

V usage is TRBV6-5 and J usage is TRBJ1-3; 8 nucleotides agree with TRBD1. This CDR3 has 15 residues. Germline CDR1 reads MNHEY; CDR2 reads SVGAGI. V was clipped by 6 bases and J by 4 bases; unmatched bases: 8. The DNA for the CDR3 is TGTGCCAGCAGAATGGACAGGGTCACAGGAAACACCATATATTTT. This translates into CASRMDRVTGNTIYF.

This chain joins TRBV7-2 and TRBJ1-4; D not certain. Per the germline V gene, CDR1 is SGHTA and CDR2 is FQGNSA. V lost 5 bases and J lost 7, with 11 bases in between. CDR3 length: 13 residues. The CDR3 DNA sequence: TGTGCCAGCAGCCCCCTATGGGCTGAAAAACTGTTTTTT. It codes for CASSPLWAEKLFF.

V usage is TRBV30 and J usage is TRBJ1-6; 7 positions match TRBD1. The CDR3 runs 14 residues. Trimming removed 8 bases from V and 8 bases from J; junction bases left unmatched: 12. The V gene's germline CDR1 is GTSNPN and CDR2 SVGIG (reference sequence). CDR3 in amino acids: CAGAAGGGYSPLHF. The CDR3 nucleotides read TGTGCCGGGGCCGCGGGAGGGGGCTATTCACCCCTCCACTTT.

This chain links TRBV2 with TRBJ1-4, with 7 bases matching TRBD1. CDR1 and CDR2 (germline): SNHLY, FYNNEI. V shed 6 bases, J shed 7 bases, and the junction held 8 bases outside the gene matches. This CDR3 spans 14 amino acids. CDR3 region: CASSPRGTAEKLFF. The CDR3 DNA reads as TGTGCCAGCAGCCCTAGGGGGACAGCTGAAAAACTGTTTTTT. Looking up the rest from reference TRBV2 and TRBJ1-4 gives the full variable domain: EPEVTQTPSHQVTQMGQEVILRCVPISNHLYFYWYRQILGQKVEFLVSFYNNEISEKSEIFDDQFSVERPDGSNFTLKIRSTKLEDSAMYFCASSPRGTAEKLFFGSGTQLSVL.